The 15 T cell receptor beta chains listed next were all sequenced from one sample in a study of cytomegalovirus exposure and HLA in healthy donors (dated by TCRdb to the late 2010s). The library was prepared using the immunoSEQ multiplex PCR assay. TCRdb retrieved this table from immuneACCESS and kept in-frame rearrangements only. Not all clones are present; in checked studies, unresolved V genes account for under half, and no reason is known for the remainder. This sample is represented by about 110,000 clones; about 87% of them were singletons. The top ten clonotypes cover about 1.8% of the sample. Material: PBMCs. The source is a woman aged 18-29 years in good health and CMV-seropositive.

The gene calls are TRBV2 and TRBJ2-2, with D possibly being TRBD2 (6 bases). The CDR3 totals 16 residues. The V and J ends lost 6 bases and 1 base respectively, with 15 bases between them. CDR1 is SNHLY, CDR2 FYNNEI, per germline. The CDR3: CASSRLSGLNTGELFF. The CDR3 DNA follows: TGTGCCAGCAGCAGACTATCGGGACTGAACACCGGGGAGCTGTTTTTT.

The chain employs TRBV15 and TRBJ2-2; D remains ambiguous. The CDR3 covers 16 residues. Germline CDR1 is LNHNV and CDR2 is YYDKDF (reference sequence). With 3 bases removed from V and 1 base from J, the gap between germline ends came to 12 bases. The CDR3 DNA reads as TGTGCCACCAGCAGTCCCAACCCGGGGAACACCGGGGAGCTGTTTTTT. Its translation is CATSSPNPGNTGELFF.

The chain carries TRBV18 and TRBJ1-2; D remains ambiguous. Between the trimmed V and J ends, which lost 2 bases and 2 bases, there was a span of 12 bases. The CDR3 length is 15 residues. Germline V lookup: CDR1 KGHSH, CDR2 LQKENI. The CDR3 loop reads CASSPGPGSNYGYTF. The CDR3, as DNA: TGTGCCAGCTCACCAGGTCCGGGATCGAACTATGGCTACACCTTC.

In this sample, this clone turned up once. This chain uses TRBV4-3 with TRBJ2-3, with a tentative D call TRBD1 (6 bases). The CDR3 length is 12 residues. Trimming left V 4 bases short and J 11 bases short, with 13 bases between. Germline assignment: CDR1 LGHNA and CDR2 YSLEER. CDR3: CASSRTGFQQYF. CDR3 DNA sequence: TGCGCCAGCAGCCGAACAGGGTTCCAGCAGTATTTT.

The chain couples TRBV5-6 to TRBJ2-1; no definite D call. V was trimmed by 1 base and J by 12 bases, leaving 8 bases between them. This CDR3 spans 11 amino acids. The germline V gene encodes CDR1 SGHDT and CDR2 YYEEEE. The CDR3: CASSLSGVQFF. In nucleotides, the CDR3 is TGTGCCAGCAGCTTGTCCGGTGTGCAGTTCTTC.

The CDR3 region is CASSQGEPGTEQFF. CDR3 DNA sequence: TGCGCCAGCAGCCAAGGCGAACCCGGGACAGAGCAGTTCTTC. The gene calls are TRBV4-1 and TRBJ2-1; D possibly corresponds to TRBD1 (6 bases). Germline CDR1 reads MGHRA; CDR2 reads YSYEKL. This CDR3 comprises 14 residues. Trimming took 1 base from V and 10 from J, leaving 14 bases between them.

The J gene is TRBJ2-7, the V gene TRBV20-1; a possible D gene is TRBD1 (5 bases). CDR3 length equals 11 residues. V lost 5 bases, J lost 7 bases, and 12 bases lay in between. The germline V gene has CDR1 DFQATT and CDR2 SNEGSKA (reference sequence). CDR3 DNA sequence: TGCAGTGCTTTCCAGGGTGTGGAGCAGTACTTC. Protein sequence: CSAFQGVEQYF.

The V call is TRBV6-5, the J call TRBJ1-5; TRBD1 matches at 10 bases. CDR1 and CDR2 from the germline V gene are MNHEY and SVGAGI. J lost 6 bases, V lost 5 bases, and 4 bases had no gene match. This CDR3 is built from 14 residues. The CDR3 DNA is TGTGCCAGCAGTAAGACAGGGGGCAGTCAGCCCCAGCATTTT. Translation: CASSKTGGSQPQHF.

CDR3 sequence reads: CASSQGAANYGYTF. The CDR3 bases are TGCGCCAGCAGCCAAGGTGCGGCTAACTATGGCTACACCTTC. The rearrangement uses TRBV4-1 and TRBJ1-2; D is ambiguous. CDR1 is MGHRA, CDR2 YSYEKL, per germline. The CDR3 runs to 14 residues. Trimming removed 1 base from V and 0 bases from J, with 6 bases in between.

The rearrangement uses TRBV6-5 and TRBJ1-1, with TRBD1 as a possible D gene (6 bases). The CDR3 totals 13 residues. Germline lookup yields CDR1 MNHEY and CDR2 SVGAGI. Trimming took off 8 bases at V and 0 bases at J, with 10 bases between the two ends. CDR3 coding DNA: TGTGCCAGCGGGGACAAACTGAACACTGAAGCTTTCTTT. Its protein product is CASGDKLNTEAFF.

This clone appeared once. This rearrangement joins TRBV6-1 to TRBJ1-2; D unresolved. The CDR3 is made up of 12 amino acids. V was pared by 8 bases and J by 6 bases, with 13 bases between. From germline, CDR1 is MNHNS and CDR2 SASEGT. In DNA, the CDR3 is TGTGCCAGCCCAGGCAGTTCAGATGGCTACACCTTC. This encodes CASPGSSDGYTF.

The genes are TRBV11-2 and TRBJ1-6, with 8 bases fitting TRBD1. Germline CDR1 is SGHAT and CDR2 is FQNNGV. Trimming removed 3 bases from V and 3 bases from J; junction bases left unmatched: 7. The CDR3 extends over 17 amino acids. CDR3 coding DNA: TGTGCCAGCAGCTTGACCCAGGGGGCTGACTATAATTCACCCCTCCACTTT. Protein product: CASSLTQGADYNSPLHF. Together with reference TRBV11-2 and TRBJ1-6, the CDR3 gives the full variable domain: EAGVAQSPRYKIIEKRQSVAFWCNPISGHATLYWYQQILGQGPKLLIQFQNNGVVDDSQLPKDRFSAERLKGVDSTLKIQPAKLEDSAVYLCASSLTQGADYNSPLHFGNGTRLTVT.

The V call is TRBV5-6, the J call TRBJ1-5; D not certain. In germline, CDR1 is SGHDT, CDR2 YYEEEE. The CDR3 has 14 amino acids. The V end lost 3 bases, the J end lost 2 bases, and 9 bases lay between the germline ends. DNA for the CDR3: TGTGCCAGCAGCTCCCTCGGGGGCAATCAGCCCCAGCATTTT. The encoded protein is CASSSLGGNQPQHF. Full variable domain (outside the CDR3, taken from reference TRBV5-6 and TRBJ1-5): DAGVTQSPTHLIKTRGQQVTLRCSPKSGHDTVSWYQQALGQGPQFIFQYYEEEERQRGNFPDRFSGHQFPNYSSELNVNALLLGDSALYLCASSSLGGNQPQHFGDGTRLSIL.

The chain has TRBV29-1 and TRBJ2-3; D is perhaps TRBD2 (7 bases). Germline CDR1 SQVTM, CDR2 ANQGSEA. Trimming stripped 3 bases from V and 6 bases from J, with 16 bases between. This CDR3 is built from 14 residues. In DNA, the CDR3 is TGCAGCGTTGACGTCTGGGGGGGCGGGGATACGCAGTATTTT. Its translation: CSVDVWGGGDTQYF.

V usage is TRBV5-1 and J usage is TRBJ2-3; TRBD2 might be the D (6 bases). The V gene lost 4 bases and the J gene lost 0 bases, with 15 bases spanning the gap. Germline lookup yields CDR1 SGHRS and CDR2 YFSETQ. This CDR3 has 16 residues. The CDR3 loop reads CASSPDGRGSTDTQYF. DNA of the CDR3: TGCGCCAGCAGCCCGGATGGCCGGGGGAGCACAGATACGCAGTATTTT.